Shown below are 20 T cell receptor beta chains from a single sample sequenced in a study of identical twins. Using its own MiXCR run on the 5' RACE reads, TCRdb lists one record per CDR3 protein. The profile shows about 810,000 distinct CDR3 sequences, 10% to 15% of them singletons. In addition, the sample was reused for a study of yellow fever vaccine responses in identical twins.

The source material was PBMCs. Receptor source: a woman under 30 in good health.

This clonotype was picked up a small number of times. This chain joins TRBV5-1 and TRBJ2-1; the match to TRBD2 covers 14 bases. V lost 0 bases and J lost 3; bases outside the gene matches: 8. The CDR3 covers 19 residues. Germline lookup yields CDR1 SGHRS and CDR2 YFSETQ. The CDR3 spells CASSLEAGTSGRSYNEQFF. CDR3 nucleotides: TGCGCCAGCAGCTTGGAGGCCGGGACTAGCGGGAGAAGCTACAATGAGCAGTTCTTC. Variable domain in full (rest from reference TRBV5-1 and TRBJ2-1): KAGVTQTPRYLIKTRGQQVTLSCSPISGHRSVSWYQQTPGQGLQFLFEYFSETQRNKGNFPGRFSGRQFSNSRSEMNVSTLELGDSALYLCASSLEAGTSGRSYNEQFFGPGTRLTVL.

A few counts support this clonotype. For the CDR3, the DNA is TGTGCCAGCAGCTTGTCACCCAAAAGTACAGATACGCAGTATTTT. Encoded protein: CASSLSPKSTDTQYF. The chain recombines TRBV5-5 with TRBJ2-3, with no clear D. Trimming took 1 base from V and 3 from J, leaving 12 bases between them. Germline CDR1 and CDR2: SGHKS and YYEKEE (reference sequence). The CDR3 has 15 amino acids.

The chain combines TRBV12-3 or TRBV12-4 with TRBJ2-1; 10 bases match TRBD1. The CDR3 loop spans 15 amino acids. The ends lost 6 bases at V and 8 bases at J; junction bases unmatched: 10. The CDR3: CASRPTRQGAHEQFF. The CDR3 DNA is TGTGCCAGCAGGCCCACCCGACAGGGGGCCCATGAGCAGTTCTTC.

The rearrangement joins TRBV5-1 to TRBJ2-1, with a weak D call TRBD2 (6 bases). Germline V CDR1 and CDR2: SGHRS, YFSETQ. The CDR3 has 12 amino acids. Trimming took off 6 bases at V and 7 bases at J, with 11 bases between the two ends. The CDR3 protein is CASMREGNEQFF. DNA for the CDR3: TGCGCCAGCATGCGGGAAGGAAATGAGCAGTTCTTC.

This chain connects TRBV24-1 to TRBJ2-7; the match to TRBD1 covers 9 bases. The V segment lost 4 bases and the J segment 0 bases; nucleotides outside the gene matches: 6. Germline CDR1 is KGHDR and CDR2 is SFDVKD. The length of the CDR3 is 16 residues. The CDR3: CATSDRGQGSSYEQYF. As DNA, the CDR3 is TGTGCCACCAGTGACCGGGGACAGGGTTCCTCCTACGAGCAGTACTTC.

The V gene is TRBV2, the J gene TRBJ1-2, with TRBD1 matching 7 bases. With V trimmed by 0 bases and J by 7 bases, 8 bases remained unmatched. From germline, CDR1 is SNHLY and CDR2 FYNNEI. This CDR3 has 15 amino acids. The CDR3 nucleotides are TGTGCCAGCAGTGAAGCAGTAAGGGGGCTGGCTGGCTACACCTTC. It yields the protein CASSEAVRGLAGYTF. Using reference TRBV2 and TRBJ1-2 for the parts outside the CDR3, the full variable domain is EPEVTQTPSHQVTQMGQEVILRCVPISNHLYFYWYRQILGQKVEFLVSFYNNEISEKSEIFDDQFSVERPDGSNFTLKIRSTKLEDSAMYFCASSEAVRGLAGYTFGSGTRLTVV.

This chain joins TRBV23-1 and TRBJ2-1; 7 bases match TRBD2. TRBV23-1 is reported as an ORF; its role is uncertain. The junction had 6 bases not matched to a gene; V was cut back by 0 bases and J by 4 bases. This CDR3 has 16 residues. The CDR3: CASSQSGRELYNEQFF. The CDR3 nucleotides read TGCGCCAGCAGTCAATCGGGGAGGGAGCTTTACAATGAGCAGTTCTTC.

The V call is TRBV4-1, the J call TRBJ1-4; TRBD1 matches 7 bases. The CDR3 covers 22 residues. V lost 0 bases, J lost 0 bases, and 19 bases stayed unmatched. CDR1 is MGHRA and CDR2 is YSYEKL in the germline V gene. As DNA, the CDR3 is TGCGCCAGCAGCCAAGATTTGGGAAGGGGGCAGCCAGTTTCTGCAACTAATGAAAAACTGTTTTTT. It specifies CASSQDLGRGQPVSATNEKLFF.

This clonotype appeared a few times. This chain uses TRBV29-1 with TRBJ2-7; D not certain. V was pared by 2 bases and J by 0 bases, with 5 bases between. The V gene's germline CDR1 is SQVTM and CDR2 ANQGSEA. The CDR3 spans 12 residues. The CDR3 protein is CSVERSSYEQYV. The CDR3 nucleotides read TGCAGCGTTGAAAGGAGCTCCTACGAGCAGTACGTC.

This clonotype showed up many times. The chain is built from TRBV5-1 and TRBJ2-7, with 14 positions matching TRBD2. Germline loops: CDR1 SGHRS, CDR2 YFSETQ. J gave up 6 bases and V 3 bases, and 2 bases lay outside the gene matches. The CDR3 contains 14 residues. The CDR3 DNA follows: TGCGCCAGCAGCTGGACTAGCGGGAGGCTCGAGCAGTACTTC. Protein sequence: CASSWTSGRLEQYF. Supplemented by reference TRBV5-1 and TRBJ2-7, the full variable domain reads KAGVTQTPRYLIKTRGQQVTLSCSPISGHRSVSWYQQTPGQGLQFLFEYFSETQRNKGNFPGRFSGRQFSNSRSEMNVSTLELGDSALYLCASSWTSGRLEQYFGPGTRLTVT.

This clonotype was seen more than once but under ten times. This chain uses TRBV20-1 with TRBJ2-1, with 7 nucleotides matching TRBD2. The ends lost 0 bases at V and 7 bases at J; junction bases unmatched: 9. The CDR3 has 15 amino acids. Per germline, CDR1 DFQATT and CDR2 SNEGSKA (reference sequence). CDR3 loop: CSARDQAGAWNEQFF. The DNA for the CDR3 is TGCAGTGCTAGAGATCAGGCGGGAGCTTGGAATGAGCAGTTCTTC.

This clonotype was counted ten times or more. This sequence joins TRBV10-3 and TRBJ1-1, with no clear D. The CDR3 runs to 12 residues. The germline CDR1 and CDR2 sequences are ENHRY and SYGVKD. The V gene lost 0 bases and the J gene lost 7 bases, with 6 bases spanning the gap. The CDR3 DNA sequence: TGTGCCATCAGTGAGTCGGGAGGTGAAGCTTTCTTT. Protein sequence: CAISESGGEAFF.

This clonotype was recorded at least ten times. The chain uses TRBV12-3 or TRBV12-4 and TRBJ2-1; a possible D gene is TRBD1 (6 bases). The CDR3 totals 15 residues. V was pared by 5 bases and J by 4 bases, with 15 bases between. CDR3 amino acids: CASSMTGLIYNEQFF. The CDR3 DNA sequence: TGTGCCAGCAGTATGACAGGTTTAATTTACAATGAGCAGTTCTTC.

The count of this clonotype is one. The chain links TRBV7-6 to TRBJ2-5; 8 positions agree with TRBD2. V shed 0 bases and J 2 bases; nucleotides not matched to a gene: 14. The CDR3 runs to 19 residues. Germline V gene data show CDR1 as SGHVS and CDR2 as FNYEAQ. CDR3 nucleotide sequence: TGTGCCAGCAGCTTAGCGCGTTCTAGCGGGCTTACACCACAAGAGACCCAGTACTTC. It specifies CASSLARSSGLTPQETQYF.

This clonotype came up many times. This chain links TRBV3-1 with TRBJ2-3; unclear D gene. The CDR3 has 13 residues. Germline V gene data show CDR1 as LGHDT and CDR2 as YNNKEL (reference sequence). Trimming took 7 bases from V and 4 from J, leaving 12 bases between them. CDR3 nucleotides: TGTGCCAGCATGCGTTCTTCAGCAGATACGCAGTATTTT. Translation: CASMRSSADTQYF.

This clonotype was recorded a few times. This chain connects TRBV6-2 or TRBV6-3 to TRBJ2-7; D not resolved. V was pared by 2 bases and J by 3 bases, with 20 bases between. Germline CDR1 MNHEY, CDR2 SVGEGT. The CDR3 spans 17 residues. CDR3 DNA: TGTGCCAGCAGTTACGGTCAGGTTTGGTTGATATTCTACGAGCAGTACTTC. Translation gives CASSYGQVWLIFYEQYF.

This chain links TRBV3-1 with TRBJ1-5; D is uncertain. There are 15 residues in the CDR3. The V end was cut by 0 bases, the J end by 2 bases, with 8 bases between. The germline CDR1 and CDR2 sequences are LGHDT and YNNKEL (reference sequence). The CDR3 loop is CASSQDPAGNQPQHF. The CDR3 region has the DNA TGTGCCAGCAGCCAAGACCCAGCAGGCAATCAGCCCCAGCATTTT. The whole variable domain, filled in from reference TRBV3-1 and TRBJ1-5, reads DTAVSQTPKYLVTQMGNDKSIKCEQNLGHDTMYWYKQDSKKFLKIMFSYNNKELIINETVPNRFSPKSPDKAHLNLHINSLELGDSAVYFCASSQDPAGNQPQHFGDGTRLSIL.

The sample holds a few counts of this clonotype. The chain is built from TRBV6-1 and TRBJ1-2; no definite D call. Germline CDR1 MNHNS, CDR2 SASEGT. This CDR3 has 15 residues. The V and J ends lost 1 base and 3 bases respectively, with 12 bases between them. This chain's CDR3 is CASSEVGKRYYGYTF. Here the CDR3 DNA reads TGTGCCAGCAGTGAAGTCGGGAAACGGTACTATGGCTACACCTTC.

This clonotype has at least ten counts. J is TRBJ2-5 and V is TRBV5-1; TRBD2 might be the D (5 bases). The CDR3 has 15 residues. The V end was cut by 3 bases, the J end by 2 bases, with 14 bases between. CDR1 and CDR2 from the germline V gene are SGHRS and YFSETQ. The CDR3 is CASSWRQTLQETQYF. Written as DNA, the CDR3 is TGCGCCAGCAGCTGGAGGCAGACGCTACAAGAGACCCAGTACTTC.

In this sample, this clonotype turned up many times. The chain employs TRBV5-1 and TRBJ2-6, with D uncertain. Germline V gene sequence: CDR1 SGHRS, CDR2 YFSETQ. The CDR3 is 16 amino acids. Trimming shortened V by 5 bases and J by 0 bases, and 12 bases separated the two germline ends. CDR3 sequence (DNA): TGCGCCAGCAGGAAGGAACTTAACTCTGGGGCCAACGTCCTGACTTTC. Its translation: CASRKELNSGANVLTF.